Below are 21 T cell receptor beta chains sequenced from a single sample in a study of blood T cell repertoires in COVID-19. Here immunoSEQ multiplex PCR was the method, and the copy in TCRdb shows in-frame clones only, minus some. The sample shows 270,000 or so clones, approximately 89% of them seen only once. The sequencing input was peripheral blood. These receptors were obtained from a man aged 35-49 years with active or convalescent COVID-19.

The J gene is TRBJ1-6, the V gene TRBV19; TRBD1 matches 8 bases. CDR3 length: 15 amino acids. V shed 7 bases, J shed 15 bases, and the junction held 17 bases outside the gene matches. In germline, CDR1 is LNHDA, CDR2 SQIVND (reference sequence). The CDR3 protein is CASNSGRTGSTHLHF. CDR3 coding DNA: TGTGCCAGTAACTCCGGGAGGACAGGGTCCACTCACCTCCACTTT.

The chain carries TRBV6-2 or TRBV6-3 and TRBJ2-2, with 8 nucleotides matching TRBD1. CDR1 is MNHEY, CDR2 SVGEGT, per germline. V shed 6 bases and J 7 bases; nucleotides not matched to a gene: 1. CDR3 length: 12 amino acids. CDR3 region: CASSGQGGELFF. In nucleotides, the CDR3 is TGTGCCAGCAGCGGACAGGGCGGGGAGCTGTTTTTT.

This rearrangement joins TRBV2 to TRBJ2-1; 12 nucleotides line up with TRBD2. Germline V lookup: CDR1 SNHLY, CDR2 FYNNEI. The ends lost 9 bases at V and 5 bases at J; junction bases unmatched: 2. The CDR3 runs 13 residues. CDR3 sequence reads: CASRTSGDNEQFF. In DNA form, the CDR3 reads TGTGCCAGTCGGACTAGCGGGGACAATGAGCAGTTCTTC.

The chain recombines TRBV18 with TRBJ2-7; 9 bases are shared with TRBD1. V shed 8 bases and J 5 bases; nucleotides not matched to a gene: 7. This CDR3 is 13 amino acids long. The V gene's germline CDR1 is KGHSH and CDR2 LQKENI. CDR3: CASTGQGHDEQYF. The CDR3 bases are TGTGCCAGCACGGGACAGGGCCACGACGAGCAGTACTTC. Together with reference TRBV18 and TRBJ2-7, the CDR3 gives the full variable domain: NAGVMQNPRHLVRRRGQEARLRCSPMKGHSHVYWYRQLPEEGLKFMVYLQKENIIDESGMPKERFSAEFPKEGPSILRIQQVVRGDSAAYFCASTGQGHDEQYFGPGTRLTVT.

This clone was seen once. This sequence joins TRBV4-1 and TRBJ2-7; 9 bases fit TRBD1. CDR3 length equals 16 residues. CDR1 MGHRA and CDR2 YSYEKL come from the germline V gene. J was trimmed by 0 bases and V by 4 bases; bases with no gene match: 7. The CDR3 loop reads CASSLVPGQGSYEQYF. CDR3 in DNA: TGCGCCAGCAGCCTCGTACCGGGACAGGGCTCCTACGAGCAGTACTTC.

This chain connects TRBV28 to TRBJ1-6; 9 nucleotides agree with TRBD1. This CDR3 comprises 15 residues. Germline V gives CDR1 MDHEN, CDR2 SYDVKM. Trimming cost V 5 bases and J 10 bases; bases outside gene matches: 9. The CDR3 DNA reads TGTGCCAGCAGTCCGGGACAGGGAGGAGGCTCACCCCTCCACTTT. Protein sequence: CASSPGQGGGSPLHF.

The chain's CDR3 is CASSELGRPGNYGYTF. Here the CDR3 DNA reads TGTGCCAGCAGTGAACTAGGTCGCCCAGGGAACTATGGCTACACCTTC. The chain has TRBV2 and TRBJ1-2, with TRBD1 as a possible D gene (5 bases). The CDR3 is made up of 16 amino acids. Looked up from germline, CDR1 is SNHLY and CDR2 is FYNNEI. Trimming removed 2 bases from V and 2 bases from J, with 15 bases in between. Full variable domain (rest looked up from reference TRBV2 and TRBJ1-2): EPEVTQTPSHQVTQMGQEVILRCVPISNHLYFYWYRQILGQKVEFLVSFYNNEISEKSEIFDDQFSVERPDGSNFTLKIRSTKLEDSAMYFCASSELGRPGNYGYTFGSGTRLTVV.

V and J are TRBV28 and TRBJ2-5; D gene ambiguous. V gave up 3 bases and J gave up 5 bases, with 4 bases separating them. The CDR3 contains 11 residues. The germline gives CDR1 MDHEN, CDR2 SYDVKM. The DNA of the CDR3 is TGTGCCAGCAGTTTGCGGGAGACCCAGTACTTC. This encodes CASSLRETQYF.

The chain combines TRBV7-9 with TRBJ1-1, with 8 bases that match TRBD1. Germline CDR1 reads SEHNR; CDR2 reads FQNEAQ (reference sequence). Trimming at V came to 5 bases and at J to 6 bases, leaving 11 bases not matched to a gene. This CDR3 contains 15 residues. The CDR3 region has the DNA TGTGCCAGCAGCCCCCCGGGACAGGTAAATTCTGAAGCTTTCTTT. Translation gives CASSPPGQVNSEAFF.

CDR3 in DNA: TGTGCCTGGAGGCTGTATAGCGGGAACATGCTAAACACCGGGGAGCTGTTTTTT. It codes for CAWRLYSGNMLNTGELFF. This rearrangement joins TRBV30 to TRBJ2-2; 8 bases agree with TRBD2. Germline values: CDR1 GTSNPN, CDR2 SVGIG (reference sequence). The length of the CDR3 is 18 residues. J was trimmed by 2 bases and V by 3 bases; bases with no gene match: 14.

This sequence joins TRBV30 and TRBJ1-2; TRBD1 agrees at 7 bases. The CDR3 is made up of 12 amino acids. Trimming took 1 base from V and 7 from J; bases not matched to a gene: 3. Germline loops: CDR1 GTSNPN, CDR2 SVGIG (reference sequence). The CDR3 reads CAWSAGQIGYTF. The CDR3 bases are TGTGCCTGGAGTGCGGGACAGATTGGCTACACCTTC.

This chain links TRBV28 with TRBJ2-7, with TRBD1 identical over 10 bases. Germline V gives CDR1 MDHEN, CDR2 SYDVKM. The CDR3 runs to 15 residues. V was clipped by 5 bases and J by 4 bases; unmatched bases: 8. Here the CDR3 DNA reads TGTGCCAGCAGTCCTGTGGGGACAGGGGCTTACGAGCAGTACTTC. It is translated as CASSPVGTGAYEQYF. Complete variable domain (other parts from reference TRBV28 and TRBJ2-7): DVKVTQSSRYLVKRTGEKVFLECVQDMDHENMFWYRQDPGLGLRLIYFSYDVKMKEKGDIPEGYSVSREKKERFSLILESASTNQTSMYLCASSPVGTGAYEQYFGPGTRLTVT.

The count of this clone is one. This sequence joins TRBV24-1 and TRBJ1-2; 8 bases line up with TRBD1. The CDR3 loop spans 14 amino acids. The J segment lost 7 bases and the V segment lost 1 base, leaving 4 bases of the junction unmatched. From germline, CDR1 is KGHDR and CDR2 SFDVKD. DNA for the CDR3: TGTGCCACCAGTGATTTCCGGACAGGGACTGGCTACACCTTC. It codes for CATSDFRTGTGYTF.

Here the CDR3 reads CAMRPGQENNEQFF. The CDR3 coding sequence is TGTGCCATGAGACCGGGACAGGAAAACAATGAGCAGTTCTTC. The chain employs TRBV10-3 and TRBJ2-1, with 8 positions matching TRBD1. Germline V gene lookup returns CDR1 ENHRY and CDR2 SYGVKD. The CDR3 runs 14 residues. V lost 9 bases, J lost 5 bases, and 9 bases stayed unmatched.

CDR3: CASSPIPVGMAGELFF. The DNA for the CDR3 is TGTGCCAGCAGCCCGATCCCGGTTGGTATGGCCGGGGAGCTGTTTTTT. This sequence joins TRBV7-2 and TRBJ2-2; D remains ambiguous. The CDR3 consists of 16 residues. The germline V gene has CDR1 SGHTA and CDR2 FQGNSA. V was clipped by 5 bases and J by 6 bases, with 19 bases between them.

This clone appeared once. This chain joins TRBV3-1 (or the pseudogene TRBV3-2) and TRBJ1-2; D perhaps matches TRBD1 (6 bases). The CDR3 contains 15 residues. The germline V and J ends were trimmed by 3 bases and 5 bases, with 16 bases remaining between them. Germline CDR1 and CDR2: LGHDT and YNNKEL (reference sequence). The CDR3 sequence is CASSQQGKWGYGYTF. CDR3 DNA sequence: TGTGCCAGCAGCCAGCAGGGGAAGTGGGGATATGGCTACACCTTC.

The CDR3 sequence is CASSQVRGETQYF. The CDR3 DNA follows: TGTGCCAGCAGCCAAGTCCGTGGCGAGACCCAGTACTTC. The gene calls are TRBV14 and TRBJ2-5; the D is unclear. In germline, CDR1 is SGHDN, CDR2 FVKESK. This CDR3 contains 13 residues. V lost 1 base, J lost 5 bases, and 8 bases lay in between.

V is TRBV6-1 and J is TRBJ1-3, with TRBD1 as a possible D gene (6 bases). The CDR3 totals 17 residues. Trimming removed 0 bases from V and 5 bases from J, with 17 bases in between. Germline V lookup: CDR1 MNHNS, CDR2 SASEGT. CDR3 bases: TGTGCCAGCAGTGAAGCGTGGGGCCAGGGGCTGCGAAACACCATATATTTT. Translation gives CASSEAWGQGLRNTIYF.

J is TRBJ2-3 and V is TRBV29-1; 10 bases agree with TRBD1. This CDR3 is 13 amino acids long. V shed 7 bases and J 2 bases; nucleotides not matched to a gene: 3. In germline, CDR1 is SQVTM, CDR2 ANQGSEA. The CDR3 is CSAGQGVTDTQYF. CDR3 coding DNA: TGCAGCGCCGGACAGGGGGTCACAGATACGCAGTATTTT.

The J gene is TRBJ1-1, the V gene TRBV5-1; tentative D call: TRBD1 (5 bases). The germline CDR1 and CDR2 sequences are SGHRS and YFSETQ. There are 13 residues in the CDR3. The V end lost 7 bases, the J end lost 1 base, and 11 bases lay between the germline ends. CDR3 region: CASSLGENTEAFF. As DNA, the CDR3 is TGCGCCAGCTCTCTAGGGGAGAACACTGAAGCTTTCTTT.

The chain couples TRBV7-3 to TRBJ2-1, with D possibly being TRBD2 (5 bases). Germline-derived CDR1 and CDR2 are SGHTA and FQGTGA. This CDR3 contains 14 residues. V gave up 5 bases and J gave up 5 bases, with 13 bases separating them. Here the CDR3 DNA reads TGTGCCAGCAGCCCAAGTGGGCGGGACAATGAGCAGTTCTTC. It specifies CASSPSGRDNEQFF.